The clone carrying this T cell receptor beta chain is classed as medium-sized by frequency. The antigen remains unidentified. Some 34,000 genome equivalents of blood DNA were amplified for TRB. The sample is drawn from a study of T cell clusters in autoimmune cytopenias. Notes on the study in general: Exclusive TRB clusters were almost three-fold more numerous in healthy donors than in active autoimmune hepatitis. No experiment has yet validated the function of the T cell clusters defined in silico.

Germline-derived CDR1 and CDR2 are DFQATT and SNEGSKA (reference sequence). The CDR3 is made up of 15 amino acids. TRB rearrangements were amplified by touch-down multiplex PCR with mixed TRB-A/B primers. TCRdb reprocessed the multiplex PCR reads; each CDR3 protein has one entry and no DNA is given. Recorded for this sample: more than 2,500 distinct CDR3 sequences. This chain links TRBV20-1 with TRBJ2-1; TCRdb indicates TRBD1, and absent DNA this call remains unverified. The sequence derives from a human donor with an autoimmune cytopenia or autoimmune hepatitis (not recorded which). Sequenced input: peripheral blood. The CDR3 sequence is CSAPRPPDSYNEQFF.